This entry lists 30 T cell receptor beta chains sequenced from one sample in a study of blood T cell repertoires in COVID-19 (TCRdb year 2020). Library preparation was by the immunoSEQ multiplex PCR assay. Sourced from immuneACCESS, this table was stored by TCRdb with only in-frame sequences that have V and J called. A share of the clones is absent; for the studies checked, an unresolved V gene accounts for under half, and the remainder has no known explanation. The sample profile shows a few hundred thousand clones; more than 85% of them were found once. The top ten clonotypes cover under 10% of the sample. The specimen was PBMCs or T cells enriched from blood (not recorded which). These receptors were collected from a man aged 35-49 years who had recovered from COVID-19.

This chain connects TRBV3-1 (or the pseudogene TRBV3-2) to TRBJ2-3; 10 positions agree with TRBD2. The CDR3 consists of 18 residues. The V segment lost 1 base and the J segment 5 bases; nucleotides outside the gene matches: 12. Germline CDR1 reads LGHDT; CDR2 reads YNNKEL (reference sequence). The CDR3 is CASSQGSGGARSIDTQYF. In DNA form, the CDR3 reads TGTGCCAGCAGCCAAGGCAGCGGGGGGGCCAGATCGATAGATACGCAGTATTTT.

The chain links TRBV18 to TRBJ1-2, with a weak D call TRBD1 (6 bases). Germline V lookup: CDR1 KGHSH, CDR2 LQKENI. The length of the CDR3 is 14 residues. Between the trimmed V and J ends, which lost 3 bases and 5 bases, there was a span of 13 bases. In nucleotides, the CDR3 is TGTGCCAGCTCACCCGTTAGCCAGGGGTATGGCTACACCTTC. Residues: CASSPVSQGYGYTF.

The rearrangement links TRBV5-1 to TRBJ1-1; 7 bases agree with TRBD1. V shed 1 base and J 7 bases; nucleotides not matched to a gene: 7. Germline CDR1 reads SGHRS; CDR2 reads YFSETQ. The CDR3 extends over 14 amino acids. The CDR3 sequence: CASSLSPTGNEAFF. DNA for the CDR3: TGCGCCAGCAGCTTGTCCCCGACAGGGAATGAAGCTTTCTTT.

The chain couples TRBV7-9 to TRBJ2-7; weak D call: TRBD1 (5 bases). This CDR3 comprises 14 residues. V was cut by 0 bases and J by 6 bases, with 12 bases left in between. CDR1 is SEHNR, CDR2 FQNEAQ, per germline (reference sequence). This CDR3 reads CASSLAMGPGEQYF. The DNA of the CDR3 is TGTGCCAGCAGCTTAGCGATGGGGCCAGGCGAGCAGTACTTC.

The chain employs TRBV9 and TRBJ2-4, with TRBD2 identical over 8 bases. This CDR3 contains 18 residues. Unmatched junction bases numbered 12, after V lost 4 bases and J lost 0 bases. CDR1 and CDR2 (germline): SGDLS, YYNGEE. The CDR3, as DNA: TGTGCCAGCAGCCCAAGCGGGACTAGATTCCGAGCCAAAAACATTCAGTACTTC. Translation gives CASSPSGTRFRAKNIQYF.

This clone showed up just once. The chain carries TRBV6-1 and TRBJ2-7; D perhaps matches TRBD1 (7 bases). CDR3 length: 14 residues. Germline values: CDR1 MNHNS, CDR2 SASEGT. Trimming pared 3 bases from V and 6 bases from J, leaving 15 bases between. The CDR3 sequence: CASSEVQGGGEQYF. The CDR3 bases are TGTGCCAGCAGTGAGGTTCAGGGGGGCGGCGAGCAGTACTTC.

The chain has TRBV6-5 and TRBJ2-2; D may be TRBD1 (5 bases). V gave up 6 bases and J gave up 0 bases, with 11 bases separating them. This CDR3 is 15 amino acids long. Per the germline V gene, CDR1 is MNHEY and CDR2 is SVGAGI. CDR3 sequence: CASRPLDTNTGELFF. The CDR3 nucleotides are TGTGCCAGCAGACCTCTGGACACGAACACCGGGGAGCTGTTTTTT.

The J gene is TRBJ1-5, the V gene TRBV4-1; D gene ambiguous. Trimming pared 0 bases from V and 7 bases from J, leaving 13 bases between. The length of the CDR3 is 15 residues. Germline CDR1 and CDR2: MGHRA and YSYEKL. The CDR3 spells CASSQDLGAGQPQHF. CDR3 in DNA: TGCGCCAGCAGCCAAGATTTAGGAGCCGGGCAGCCCCAGCATTTT.

The chain joins TRBV4-1 to TRBJ2-5; D not certain. This CDR3 has 15 amino acids. The germline V gene has CDR1 MGHRA and CDR2 YSYEKL. The V gene lost 3 bases and the J gene lost 0 bases, with 11 bases spanning the gap. The CDR3 DNA follows: TGCGCCAGCAGCCACGGTACTCGGTACCAAGAGACCCAGTACTTC. Protein: CASSHGTRYQETQYF.

The chain employs TRBV7-2 and TRBJ2-3; TRBD1 agrees at 8 bases. This CDR3 has 16 amino acids. V dropped 1 base and J dropped 0; count of bases not matched to a gene: 3. Germline V gene lookup returns CDR1 SGHTA and CDR2 FQGNSA. For the CDR3, the DNA is TGTGCCAGCAGCTTAGGGACAGGGACTAGCACAGATACGCAGTATTTT. It encodes CASSLGTGTSTDTQYF.

The chain is built from TRBV6-2 or TRBV6-3 and TRBJ1-1; the D gene is possibly TRBD1 (5 bases). Germline loops: CDR1 MNHEY, CDR2 SVGEGT. This CDR3 region has 16 residues. Trimming pared 4 bases from V and 1 base from J, leaving 16 bases between. DNA for the CDR3: TGTGCCAGCAGTTCGACCCGGGGGTTAAAGAACACTGAAGCTTTCTTT. It codes for CASSSTRGLKNTEAFF.

V gene TRBV19 combines with J gene TRBJ1-2; 7 bases fit TRBD1. Germline V gene data show CDR1 as LNHDA and CDR2 as SQIVND (reference sequence). Germline trimming cut 6 bases from V and 5 bases from J; bases unmatched to any gene: 9. The CDR3 spans 14 residues. CDR3: CASSTGAVGYGYTF. CDR3 nucleotide sequence: TGTGCCAGTAGCACAGGGGCAGTCGGATATGGCTACACCTTC.

The V and J genes are TRBV4-2 and TRBJ2-3, with 7 bases identical to TRBD1. V trimming: 1 base; J trimming: 3 bases; junction bases outside the gene matches: 10. This CDR3 has 17 amino acids. In germline, CDR1 is LGHNA, CDR2 YNFKEQ. CDR3 region: CASSQAAAVQGTDTQYF. The CDR3 DNA reads TGTGCCAGCAGCCAAGCTGCGGCGGTACAGGGGACAGATACGCAGTATTTT.

The chain couples TRBV11-3 to TRBJ1-2; 11 bases are shared with TRBD1. V lost 0 bases to trimming and J lost 6 bases; unmatched junction nucleotides: 6. The CDR3 totals 16 residues. Germline V gene data show CDR1 as SGHNT and CDR2 as YENEEA. This CDR3 reads CASSLEPGQGVDGYTF. In DNA, the CDR3 is TGTGCCAGCAGCTTAGAACCGGGACAGGGGGTAGATGGCTACACCTTC.

The rearrangement joins TRBV10-3 to TRBJ1-1; 9 bases line up with TRBD1. V lost 3 bases to trimming and J lost 0 bases; unmatched junction nucleotides: 5. Germline CDR1 reads ENHRY; CDR2 reads SYGVKD. The CDR3 sequence is 16 residues long. The CDR3 DNA follows: TGTGCCATCAGTGATGGGACAGGGACTATGAACACTGAAGCTTTCTTT. Residues: CAISDGTGTMNTEAFF.

This clone was seen only once. The gene calls are TRBV5-1 and TRBJ2-3, with TRBD2 matching over 13 bases. Trimming cost V 1 base and J 4 bases; bases outside gene matches: 3. Germline V lookup: CDR1 SGHRS, CDR2 YFSETQ. The CDR3 has 16 residues. The chain's CDR3 is CASSLTSGGAPDTQYF. The CDR3 DNA follows: TGCGCCAGCAGCTTGACTAGCGGGGGGGCCCCAGATACGCAGTATTTT.

The gene calls are TRBV5-1 and TRBJ2-2; D not resolved. Germline-derived CDR1 and CDR2 are SGHRS and YFSETQ. The V end lost 4 bases, the J end lost 7 bases, and 5 bases lay between the germline ends. The CDR3 runs to 11 residues. The DNA for the CDR3 is TGCGCCAGCAGCCCAGGCGGGGAGCTGTTTTTT. Translating it yields CASSPGGELFF. The whole variable domain, remainder taken from reference TRBV5-1 and TRBJ2-2, is KAGVTQTPRYLIKTRGQQVTLSCSPISGHRSVSWYQQTPGQGLQFLFEYFSETQRNKGNFPGRFSGRQFSNSRSEMNVSTLELGDSALYLCASSPGGELFFGEGSRLTVL.

The chain uses TRBV28 and TRBJ2-2; D perhaps matches TRBD2 (5 bases). The CDR3 totals 16 residues. The V end lost 5 bases, the J end lost 3 bases, and 16 bases lay between the germline ends. From germline, CDR1 is MDHEN and CDR2 SYDVKM. As DNA, the CDR3 is TGTGCCAGCAGTAAAGCCCCCACGGGGTACACCGGGGAGCTGTTTTTT. Translating it yields CASSKAPTGYTGELFF.

The rearrangement links TRBV7-2 to TRBJ2-7; 7 nucleotides agree with TRBD1. The germline gives CDR1 SGHTA, CDR2 FQGNSA. The CDR3 runs to 15 residues. V was pared by 7 bases and J by 4 bases, with 13 bases of the junction left unmatched. The CDR3 nucleotides are TGTGCCAGCACCCCCCCCGGGCAGGGGGTATACGAGCAGTACTTC. This encodes CASTPPGQGVYEQYF.

The chain carries TRBV18 and TRBJ2-5, with 10 bases matching TRBD1. The J segment lost 5 bases and the V segment lost 3 bases, leaving 3 bases of the junction unmatched. The CDR3 is made up of 14 amino acids. Germline lookup yields CDR1 KGHSH and CDR2 LQKENI. This chain's CDR3 is CASSPWDRGETQYF. The CDR3 region has the DNA TGTGCCAGCTCACCTTGGGACAGGGGCGAGACCCAGTACTTC.

This clone showed up just once. The genes are TRBV20-1 and TRBJ1-1; D gene ambiguous. CDR1 is DFQATT and CDR2 is SNEGSKA in the germline V gene (reference sequence). CDR3 size: 16 residues. Trimming took 3 bases from V and 0 from J, leaving 17 bases between them. In DNA, the CDR3 is TGCAGTGCTAGTCCCGGGCGGGTCGGCATGAACACTGAAGCTTTCTTT. This gives the protein CSASPGRVGMNTEAFF.

This clone was seen only a few times. V is TRBV6-5 and J is TRBJ1-4; unclear D gene. This CDR3 spans 14 amino acids. The germline V gene has CDR1 MNHEY and CDR2 SVGAGI. Trimming stripped 7 bases from V and 7 bases from J, with 16 bases between. CDR3 nucleotide sequence: TGTGCCAGCAAGTTTCCAGGTATTAGTGAAAAACTGTTTTTT. It is translated as CASKFPGISEKLFF.

The chain recombines TRBV28 with TRBJ2-7; 7 nucleotides match TRBD2. Germline CDR1 MDHEN, CDR2 SYDVKM. This CDR3 is 14 amino acids long. V gave up 7 bases and J gave up 0 bases; unmatched junction bases: 6. The CDR3: CASTFRTSSYEQYF. The DNA of the CDR3 is TGTGCCAGCACCTTCCGGACTAGCTCCTACGAGCAGTACTTC.

The chain joins TRBV3-1 (or the pseudogene TRBV3-2) to TRBJ2-5; D is unresolved. CDR1 is LGHDT, CDR2 YNNKEL, per germline (reference sequence). V dropped 5 bases and J dropped 5 bases, with 6 bases sitting between them. CDR3 length equals 11 residues. The CDR3 loop reads CASSFGETQYF. The CDR3 DNA is TGTGCCAGCAGCTTCGGTGAGACCCAGTACTTC.

V gene TRBV27 combines with J gene TRBJ1-5, with D possibly TRBD1 on 5 matching bases. The V gene lost 5 bases and the J gene lost 4 bases, with 21 bases spanning the gap. The germline gives CDR1 MNHEY, CDR2 SMNVEV (reference sequence). The CDR3 totals 17 residues. The CDR3 DNA reads TGTGCCAGCAGTCCCTTCCCGGTTGCGGAGGGGAATCAGCCCCAGCATTTT. This translates into CASSPFPVAEGNQPQHF.

The rearrangement links TRBV7-3 to TRBJ1-1; D is undetermined. The CDR3 has 13 amino acids. Germline loops: CDR1 SGHTA, CDR2 FQGTGA. V lost 0 bases, J lost 4 bases, and 6 bases lay in between. In nucleotides, the CDR3 is TGTGCCAGCAGCTTAACAGGGAGCACTGAAGCTTTCTTT. Amino acid sequence: CASSLTGSTEAFF.

This sequence joins TRBV6-1 and TRBJ1-1, with D possibly being TRBD1 (5 bases). The CDR3 loop spans 14 amino acids. Germline V gene sequence: CDR1 MNHNS, CDR2 SASEGT. The V and J ends lost 1 base and 2 bases respectively, with 8 bases between them. The CDR3 is CASSEGQGNTEAFF. The CDR3 nucleotides read TGTGCCAGCAGTGAAGGGCAGGGCAACACTGAAGCTTTCTTT.

This clone has just a few counts. The chain carries TRBV19 and TRBJ1-5; TRBD1 matches 8 bases. CDR1 LNHDA and CDR2 SQIVND come from the germline V gene (reference sequence). V gave up 7 bases and J gave up 3 bases; unmatched junction bases: 8. The CDR3 has 15 residues. In nucleotides, the CDR3 is TGTGCCAGTACCCGGACAGGGTTTCTCAATCAGCCCCAGCATTTT. The encoded protein is CASTRTGFLNQPQHF.

DNA for the CDR3: TGTGCCAGCTCACTTGGGACAGGGGACGAAAAACTGTTTTTT. It translates to CASSLGTGDEKLFF. This chain joins TRBV18 and TRBJ1-4; TRBD1 matches at 10 bases. J lost 8 bases, V lost 4 bases, and 4 bases had no gene match. CDR1 and CDR2 (germline): KGHSH, LQKENI. The CDR3 extends over 14 amino acids.

The chain's CDR3 is CASSVGQGSEKLFF. The CDR3 DNA follows: TGTGCCAGCAGCGTGGGACAGGGAAGTGAAAAACTGTTTTTT. This chain uses TRBV5-8 with TRBJ1-4, with 9 bases lining up with TRBD1. The V gene end was trimmed by 4 bases and the J gene end by 7 bases; junction bases not matched to a gene: 5. The CDR3 has 14 residues. Germline V CDR1 and CDR2: SGHTS, YDEGEE.